This T cell receptor (beta chain) was obtained from a study of T-cell reconstitution after alpha-beta-depleted transplantation in children. During its preparation, the TCRbeta library received unique molecular identifiers. TCRdb re-called the PCR reads with MiXCR, one entry per CDR3 protein. Among approximately 510,000 distinct CDR3 sequences listed, around 16% were seen once. From germline, CDR1 is KGHDR and CDR2 SFDVKD. J gave up 3 bases and V 4 bases, and 17 bases lay outside the gene matches. The CDR3 length is 20 residues. The rearrangement uses TRBV24-1 and TRBJ1-5; 10 positions match TRBD1. The clonotype originates from a human donor who donated a stem cell graft to a child with acute lymphoblastic leukemia. The material sequenced was PBMCs from the stem cell graft donor, taken from the stem cell graft. CDR3 sequence reads: CATSDSRTGGRTLFNQPQHF. The CDR3 DNA reads TGTGCCACCAGTGACTCCCGGACAGGGGGAAGGACCCTCTTCAATCAGCCCCAGCATTTT.